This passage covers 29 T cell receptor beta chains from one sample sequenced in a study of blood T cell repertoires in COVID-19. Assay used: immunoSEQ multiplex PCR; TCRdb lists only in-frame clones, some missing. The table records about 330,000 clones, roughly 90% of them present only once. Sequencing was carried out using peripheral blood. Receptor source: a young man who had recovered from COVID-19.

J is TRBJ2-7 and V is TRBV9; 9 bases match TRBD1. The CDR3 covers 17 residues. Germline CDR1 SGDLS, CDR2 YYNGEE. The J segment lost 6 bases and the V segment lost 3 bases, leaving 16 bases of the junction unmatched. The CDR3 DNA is TGTGCCAGCAGCGCAAACCCACAGGGGGCTTTTTCTTTCGAGCAGTACTTC. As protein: CASSANPQGAFSFEQYF.

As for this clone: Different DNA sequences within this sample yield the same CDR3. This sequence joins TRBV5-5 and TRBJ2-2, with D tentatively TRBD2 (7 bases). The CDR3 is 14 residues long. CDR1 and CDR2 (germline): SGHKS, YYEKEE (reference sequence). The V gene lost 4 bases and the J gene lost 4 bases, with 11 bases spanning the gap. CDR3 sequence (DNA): TGTGCCAGCAGCCTAGGGGGGGGCACCGGGGAGCTGTTTTTT. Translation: CASSLGGGTGELFF.

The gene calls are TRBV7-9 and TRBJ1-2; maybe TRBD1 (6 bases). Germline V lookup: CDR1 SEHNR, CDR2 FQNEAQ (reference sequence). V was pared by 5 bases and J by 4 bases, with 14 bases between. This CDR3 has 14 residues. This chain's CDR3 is CASSPGQSFYGYTF. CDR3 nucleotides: TGTGCCAGCAGCCCTGGACAGTCCTTCTATGGCTACACCTTC. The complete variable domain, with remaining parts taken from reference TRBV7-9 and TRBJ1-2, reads DTGVSQNPRHKITKRGQNVTFRCDPISEHNRLYWYRQTLGQGPEFLTYFQNEAQLEKSRLLSDRFSAERPKGSFSTLEIQRTEQGDSAMYLCASSPGQSFYGYTFGSGTRLTVV.

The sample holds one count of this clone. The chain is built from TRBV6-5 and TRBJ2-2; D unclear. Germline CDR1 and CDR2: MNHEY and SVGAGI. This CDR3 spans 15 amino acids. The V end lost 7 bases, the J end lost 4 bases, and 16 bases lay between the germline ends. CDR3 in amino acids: CASTPLGSATGELFF. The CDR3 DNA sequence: TGTGCCAGCACCCCCCTCGGGTCGGCCACCGGGGAGCTGTTTTTT.

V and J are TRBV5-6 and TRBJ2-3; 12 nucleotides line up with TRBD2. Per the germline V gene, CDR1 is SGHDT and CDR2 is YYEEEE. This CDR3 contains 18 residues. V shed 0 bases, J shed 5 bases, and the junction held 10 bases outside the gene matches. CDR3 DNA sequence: TGTGCCAGCAGCTTGGGACTAGCGGGAGACCCTGGGGGAGATACGCAGTATTTT. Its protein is CASSLGLAGDPGGDTQYF.

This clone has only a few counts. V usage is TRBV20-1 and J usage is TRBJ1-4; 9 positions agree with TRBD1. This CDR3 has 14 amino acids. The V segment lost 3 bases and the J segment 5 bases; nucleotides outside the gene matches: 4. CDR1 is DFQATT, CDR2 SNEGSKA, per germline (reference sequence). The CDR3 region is CSASGGQGNEKLFF. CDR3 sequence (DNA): TGCAGTGCTAGTGGAGGACAGGGGAATGAAAAACTGTTTTTT.

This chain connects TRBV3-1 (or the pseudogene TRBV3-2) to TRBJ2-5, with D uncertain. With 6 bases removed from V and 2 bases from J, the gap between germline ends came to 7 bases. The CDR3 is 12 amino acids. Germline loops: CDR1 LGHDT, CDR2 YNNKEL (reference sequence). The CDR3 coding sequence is TGTGCCAGCAGAGCTACTCAAGAGACCCAGTACTTC. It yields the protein CASRATQETQYF.

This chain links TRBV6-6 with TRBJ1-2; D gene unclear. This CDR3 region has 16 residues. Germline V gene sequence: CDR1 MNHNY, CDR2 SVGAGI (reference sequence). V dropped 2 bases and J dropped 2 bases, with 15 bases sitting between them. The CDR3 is CASSYPGDFGNYGYTF. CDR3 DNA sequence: TGTGCCAGCAGTTACCCCGGGGATTTTGGGAACTATGGCTACACCTTC.

The CDR3 DNA reads TGTGCCAGCAGGCCGGGACAGTTCAATGAAAAACTGTTTTTT. It encodes CASRPGQFNEKLFF. The rearrangement joins TRBV27 to TRBJ1-4; 7 bases match TRBD1. V lost 6 bases to trimming and J lost 5 bases; unmatched junction nucleotides: 6. Germline assignment: CDR1 MNHEY and CDR2 SMNVEV (reference sequence). The CDR3 is 14 amino acids.

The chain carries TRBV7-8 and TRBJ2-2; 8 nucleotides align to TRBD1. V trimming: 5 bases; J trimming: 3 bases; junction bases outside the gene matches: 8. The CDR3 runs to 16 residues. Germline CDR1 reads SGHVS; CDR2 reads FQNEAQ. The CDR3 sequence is CASSPPDRAYTGELFF. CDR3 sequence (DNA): TGTGCCAGCAGCCCTCCGGACAGGGCCTACACCGGGGAGCTGTTTTTT.

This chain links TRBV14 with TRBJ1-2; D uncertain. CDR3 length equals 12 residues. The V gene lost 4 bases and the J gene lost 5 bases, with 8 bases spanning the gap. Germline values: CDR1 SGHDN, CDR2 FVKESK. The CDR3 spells CASSPEGYGYTF. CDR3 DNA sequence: TGTGCCAGCAGCCCCGAGGGATATGGCTACACCTTC. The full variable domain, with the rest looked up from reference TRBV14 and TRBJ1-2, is EAGVTQFPSHSVIEKGQTVTLRCDPISGHDNLYWYRRVMGKEIKFLLHFVKESKQDESGMPNNRFLAERTGGTYSTLKVQPAELEDSGVYFCASSPEGYGYTFGSGTRLTVV.

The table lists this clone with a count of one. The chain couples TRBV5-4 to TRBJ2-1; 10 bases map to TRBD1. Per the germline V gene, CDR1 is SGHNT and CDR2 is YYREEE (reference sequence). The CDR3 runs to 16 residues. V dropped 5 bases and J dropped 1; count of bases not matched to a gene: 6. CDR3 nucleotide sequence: TGTGCCAGCAGACCCGGGACAGGGGTATCCTACAATGAGCAGTTCTTC. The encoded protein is CASRPGTGVSYNEQFF.

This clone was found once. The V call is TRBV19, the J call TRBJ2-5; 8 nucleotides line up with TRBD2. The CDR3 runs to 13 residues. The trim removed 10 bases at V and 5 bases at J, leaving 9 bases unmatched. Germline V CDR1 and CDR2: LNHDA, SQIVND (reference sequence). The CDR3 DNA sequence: TGTGCCACCAGAGCGGGAGTCAGGGAGACCCAGTACTTC. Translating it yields CATRAGVRETQYF.

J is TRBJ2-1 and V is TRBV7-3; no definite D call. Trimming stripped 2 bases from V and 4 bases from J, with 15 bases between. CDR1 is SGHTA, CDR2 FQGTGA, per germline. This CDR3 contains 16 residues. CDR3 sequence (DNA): TGTGCCAGCAGCTTATCTCAGGATGTCCGATACAATGAGCAGTTCTTC. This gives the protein CASSLSQDVRYNEQFF.

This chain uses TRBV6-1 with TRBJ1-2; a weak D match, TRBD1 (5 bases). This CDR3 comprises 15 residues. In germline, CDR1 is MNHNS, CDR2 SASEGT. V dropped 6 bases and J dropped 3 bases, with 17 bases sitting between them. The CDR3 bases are TGTGCCAGCAGACCCGCTGCCGACAGAGACTATGGCTACACCTTC. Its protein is CASRPAADRDYGYTF.

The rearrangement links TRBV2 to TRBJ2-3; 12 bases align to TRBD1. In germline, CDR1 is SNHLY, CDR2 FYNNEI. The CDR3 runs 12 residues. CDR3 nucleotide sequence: TGTGCTGGGACAGGGGGCTCAGATACGCAGTATTTT. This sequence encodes CAGTGGSDTQYF.

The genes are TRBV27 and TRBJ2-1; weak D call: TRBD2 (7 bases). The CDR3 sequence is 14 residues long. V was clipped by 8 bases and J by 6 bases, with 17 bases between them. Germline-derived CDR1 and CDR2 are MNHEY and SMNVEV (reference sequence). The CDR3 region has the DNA TGTGCCAGCTCTTTCCCGGGGGGCGGCAATGAGCAGTTCTTC. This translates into CASSFPGGGNEQFF.

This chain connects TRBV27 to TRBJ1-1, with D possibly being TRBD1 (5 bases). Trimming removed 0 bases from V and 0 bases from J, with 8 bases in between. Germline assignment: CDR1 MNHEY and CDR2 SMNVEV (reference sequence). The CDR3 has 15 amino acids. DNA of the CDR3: TGTGCCAGCAGTTTATCGCGACAGATGAACACTGAAGCTTTCTTT. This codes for CASSLSRQMNTEAFF.

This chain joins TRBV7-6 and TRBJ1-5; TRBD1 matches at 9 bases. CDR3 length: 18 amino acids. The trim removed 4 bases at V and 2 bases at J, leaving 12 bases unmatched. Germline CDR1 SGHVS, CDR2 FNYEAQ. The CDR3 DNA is TGTGCCAGCAGCTGCCGGGACAGGGCCCTTTGGGGCAATCAGCCCCAGCATTTT. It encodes CASSCRDRALWGNQPQHF.

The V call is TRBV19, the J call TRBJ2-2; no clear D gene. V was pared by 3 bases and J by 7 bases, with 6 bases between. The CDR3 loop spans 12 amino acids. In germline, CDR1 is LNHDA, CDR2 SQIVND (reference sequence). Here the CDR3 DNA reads TGTGCCAGTAGTATTAATATCGGGGAGCTGTTTTTT. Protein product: CASSINIGELFF.

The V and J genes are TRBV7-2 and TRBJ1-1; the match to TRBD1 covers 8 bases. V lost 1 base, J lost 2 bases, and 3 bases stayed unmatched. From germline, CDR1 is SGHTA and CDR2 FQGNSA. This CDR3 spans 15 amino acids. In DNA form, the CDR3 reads TGTGCCAGCAGCTTAGGGACAGGGCCAAACACTGAAGCTTTCTTT. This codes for CASSLGTGPNTEAFF.

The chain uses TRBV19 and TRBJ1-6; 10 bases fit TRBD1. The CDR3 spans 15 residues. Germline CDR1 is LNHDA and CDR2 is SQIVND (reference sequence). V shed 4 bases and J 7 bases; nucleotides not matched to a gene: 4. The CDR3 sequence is CASSTPGQGNSPLHF. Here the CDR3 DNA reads TGTGCCAGTAGTACCCCGGGACAGGGGAATTCACCCCTCCACTTT.

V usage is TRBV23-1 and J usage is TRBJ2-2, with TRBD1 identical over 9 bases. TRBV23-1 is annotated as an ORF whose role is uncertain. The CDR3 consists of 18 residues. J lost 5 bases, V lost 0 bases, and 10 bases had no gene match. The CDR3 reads CASSQSSLDRGGTGELFF. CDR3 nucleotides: TGCGCCAGCAGTCAATCCTCACTGGACAGGGGAGGAACCGGGGAGCTGTTTTTT.

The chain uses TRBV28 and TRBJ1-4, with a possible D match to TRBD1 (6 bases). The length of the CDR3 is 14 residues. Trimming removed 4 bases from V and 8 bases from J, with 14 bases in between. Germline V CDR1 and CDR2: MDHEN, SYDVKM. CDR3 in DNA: TGTGCCAGCAGTTCCGGACAGTTAGAGGAAAAACTGTTTTTT. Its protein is CASSSGQLEEKLFF. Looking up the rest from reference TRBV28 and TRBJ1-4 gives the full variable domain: DVKVTQSSRYLVKRTGEKVFLECVQDMDHENMFWYRQDPGLGLRLIYFSYDVKMKEKGDIPEGYSVSREKKERFSLILESASTNQTSMYLCASSSGQLEEKLFFGSGTQLSVL.

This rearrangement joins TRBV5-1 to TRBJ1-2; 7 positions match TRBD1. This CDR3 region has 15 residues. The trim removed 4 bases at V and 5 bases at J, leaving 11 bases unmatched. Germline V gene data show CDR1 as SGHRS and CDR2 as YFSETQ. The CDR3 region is CASSSGTGTVYGYTF. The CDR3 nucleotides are TGCGCCAGCAGCAGTGGAACCGGGACAGTTTATGGCTACACCTTC.

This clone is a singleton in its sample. The CDR3 spells CASSLGGLSGANVLTF. For the CDR3, the DNA is TGTGCCAGCAGCTTGGGAGGCCTCTCTGGGGCCAACGTCCTGACTTTC. The rearrangement joins TRBV7-2 to TRBJ2-6, with a tentative D call TRBD2 (6 bases). The CDR3 runs to 16 residues. Germline lookup yields CDR1 SGHTA and CDR2 FQGNSA. Deletions cut 3 bases from V and 0 bases from J, with 9 bases between.

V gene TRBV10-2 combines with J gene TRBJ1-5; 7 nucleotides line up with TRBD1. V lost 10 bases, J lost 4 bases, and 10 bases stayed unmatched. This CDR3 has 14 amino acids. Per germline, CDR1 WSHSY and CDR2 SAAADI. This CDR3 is CATGWDRSNQPQHF. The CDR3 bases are TGCGCCACCGGCTGGGACAGATCTAATCAGCCCCAGCATTTT.

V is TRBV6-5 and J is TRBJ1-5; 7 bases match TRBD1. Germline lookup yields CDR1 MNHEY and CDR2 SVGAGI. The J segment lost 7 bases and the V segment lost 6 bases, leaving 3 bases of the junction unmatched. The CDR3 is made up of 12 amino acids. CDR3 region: CASSQGGQPQHF. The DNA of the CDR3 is TGTGCCAGCAGCCAGGGGGGACAGCCCCAGCATTTT.

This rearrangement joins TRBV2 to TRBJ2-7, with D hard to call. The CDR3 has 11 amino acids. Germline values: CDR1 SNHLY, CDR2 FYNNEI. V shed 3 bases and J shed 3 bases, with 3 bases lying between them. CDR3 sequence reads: CASSDHYEQYF. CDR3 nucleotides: TGTGCCAGCAGTGATCACTACGAGCAGTACTTC.